The sequence of this TCR beta chain was determined in a study of shared clonotypes between healthy human individuals. Study background: Three plates each covered CD4 naive and memory; CD8 naive two, CD8 memory one.

On sorted subsets, replicate PCRs used approximately 190 ng DNA, or 25,000 to 35,000 T cell genomes. The table came from immunoSEQ multiplex PCR; TCRdb's copy has only in-frame clones and leaves some out. The data hold around 980,000 clones, with around 78% observed a single time. Study-wide results and limits: Clonotypes that were shared across several donors made up approximately 5.1% of naive CD4 clonotypes. Naive subsets typically showed greater estimated richness than memory subsets.

Details on this clone: Its antigen remains unknown.

CDR1 and CDR2 (germline): MGHDK, SYGVNS. The CDR3 consists of 10 residues. V lost 4 bases and J 7 bases, leaving 3 bases between the germline ends. The sequencing input was memory CD4+ T cells from PBMCs. Subset reported: CD45RA-negative fraction. This receptor was identified in a young man in good health. Some clones in this sample may be carry-over from other donors' samples. The gene calls are TRBV25-1 and TRBJ2-3; the D is unclear. The CDR3 protein is CASSGYTQYF. The CDR3, as DNA: TGTGCCAGCAGTGGGTATACGCAGTATTTT.